This T cell receptor beta chain is drawn from a study of OX40 agonist ivuxolimab in advanced cancers. Study conclusions and caveats: Low normalized T-cell clonal expansion was additionally recorded for some nonresponders. Clonal expansion in partial responders at 0.1-3.0 mg/kg ranked among the lowest. Expanded peripheral T cell antigen specificity was not determined.

It was autoimmune disease history or systemic immunosuppression that excluded patients. CDR1 MDHEN and CDR2 SYDVKM come from the germline V gene. The CDR3 has 14 amino acids. Trimming pared 5 bases from V and 0 bases from J, leaving 11 bases between. Comments on this clone: The antigen is not known.

This table comes from immunoSEQ multiplex PCR, and its TCRdb copy is limited to in-frame clones, with some not included. The table has around 100,000 clones, around 93% seen once; the top ten hold roughly 0.53%. Sample: CD4+ or CD8+ T cells sorted from blood, taken in a trial of the OX40 agonist ivuxolimab. This TCR came from an adult with an advanced solid tumor such as melanoma, head and neck, liver or kidney cancer. V gene TRBV28 combines with J gene TRBJ2-7; TRBD2 might be the D (6 bases). The CDR3 DNA reads as TGTGCCAGCAGTCCGGGGGACCTCTCCTACGAGCAGTACTTC. Translation gives CASSPGDLSYEQYF.